This section outlines one TCR beta chain sequence together with its context. Its antigen is unidentified. The sample comes from a study of T cell repertoires in cytomegalovirus infection. V lost 6 bases to trimming and J lost 2 bases, with 17 bases between them. This CDR3 contains 15 residues. CDR1 MNHEY and CDR2 SVGEGT come from the germline V gene. MiXCR, applied by TCRdb to the reads, yields one record per CDR3 protein. The sample holds some 350,000 distinct CDR3 sequences, roughly 34% seen once. Overall study findings and caveats: HLA-C-restricted CMV clonotypes gave the most frequent clonotype in two of eight donors.

The V and J genes are TRBV6-2 or TRBV6-3 and TRBJ2-7; tentatively, D is TRBD1 (5 bases). This receptor was taken from a human donor in good health (CMV status not recorded). Some clones in this sample may be carry-over from other donors' samples. Material: cultured PBMCs, obtained from culture after CMV antigen stimulation. The CDR3 DNA reads as TGTGCCAGCAGAGCCTCTGGGGCTGGTCCCTACGAGCAGTACTTC. This translates into CASRASGAGPYEQYF.